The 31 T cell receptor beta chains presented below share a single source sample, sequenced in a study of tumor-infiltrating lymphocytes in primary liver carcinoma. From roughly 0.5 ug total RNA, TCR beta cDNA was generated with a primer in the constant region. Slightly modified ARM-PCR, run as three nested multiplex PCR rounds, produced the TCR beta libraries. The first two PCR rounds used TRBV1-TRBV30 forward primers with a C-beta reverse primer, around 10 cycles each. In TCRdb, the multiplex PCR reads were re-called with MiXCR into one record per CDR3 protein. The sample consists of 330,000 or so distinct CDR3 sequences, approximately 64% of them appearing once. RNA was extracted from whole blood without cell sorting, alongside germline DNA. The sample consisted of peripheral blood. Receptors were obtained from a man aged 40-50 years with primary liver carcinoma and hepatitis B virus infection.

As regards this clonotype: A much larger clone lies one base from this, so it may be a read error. The CDR3 sequence is CAINETSGRINEQFF. CDR3 bases: TGTGCCATCAATGAGACTAGCGGGAGGATCAATGAGCAGTTCTTC. V is TRBV10-3 and J is TRBJ2-1, with 13 bases aligning to TRBD2. Germline V gene data show CDR1 as ENHRY and CDR2 as SYGVKD. CDR3 length: 15 amino acids.

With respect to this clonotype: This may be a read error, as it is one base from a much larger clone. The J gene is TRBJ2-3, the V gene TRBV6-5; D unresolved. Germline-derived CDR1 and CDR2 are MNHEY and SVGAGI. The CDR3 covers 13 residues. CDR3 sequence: CTSRRDLTDTQYF. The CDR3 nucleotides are TGTACCAGCAGGCGAGATCTCACAGATACGCAGTATTTT.

For the CDR3, the DNA is TGTGCCAGCAGCTTAGGTGCAGCCGGGACCGGGTACTTC. Translation: CASSLGAAGTGYF. This chain uses TRBV11-1 with TRBJ2-7; the D gene could be TRBD1 or TRBD2 (5 bases each). V lost 1 base and J 12 bases, leaving 16 bases between the germline ends. The germline gives CDR1 SGHAT, CDR2 FQDESV (reference sequence). The CDR3 extends over 13 amino acids.

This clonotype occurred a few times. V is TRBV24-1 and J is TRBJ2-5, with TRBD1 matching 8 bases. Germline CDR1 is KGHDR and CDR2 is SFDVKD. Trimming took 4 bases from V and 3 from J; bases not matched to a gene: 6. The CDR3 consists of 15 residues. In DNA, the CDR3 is TGTGCCACCAGTGACCCGTCGGACAGGGAAGAGACCCAGTACTTC. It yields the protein CATSDPSDREETQYF.

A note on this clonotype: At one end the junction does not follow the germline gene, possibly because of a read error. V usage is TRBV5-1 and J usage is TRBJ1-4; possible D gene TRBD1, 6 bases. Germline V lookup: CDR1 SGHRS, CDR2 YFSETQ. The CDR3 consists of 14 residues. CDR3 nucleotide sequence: TGCGCCAGCAGCTTGGAGGCAGGGGATGAAAATCTGTTTTTT. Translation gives CASSLEAGDENLFF.

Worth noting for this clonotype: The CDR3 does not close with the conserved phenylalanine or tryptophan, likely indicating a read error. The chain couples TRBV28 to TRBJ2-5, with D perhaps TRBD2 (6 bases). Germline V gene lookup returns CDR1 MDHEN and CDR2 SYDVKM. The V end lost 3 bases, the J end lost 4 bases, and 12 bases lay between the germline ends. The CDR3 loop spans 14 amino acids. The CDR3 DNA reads TGTGCCAGCAGTTTGGAGGGTAGAGGAGAGACCCAGTACTCC. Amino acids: CASSLEGRGETQYS.

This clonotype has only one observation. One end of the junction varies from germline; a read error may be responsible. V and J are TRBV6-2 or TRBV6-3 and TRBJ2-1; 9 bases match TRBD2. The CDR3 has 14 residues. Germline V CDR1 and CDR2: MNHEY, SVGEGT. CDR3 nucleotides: TGTGCTAGCAGCAGGACTAGCGACTACAATGAGCAGTTCTTC. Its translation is CASSRTSDYNEQFF.

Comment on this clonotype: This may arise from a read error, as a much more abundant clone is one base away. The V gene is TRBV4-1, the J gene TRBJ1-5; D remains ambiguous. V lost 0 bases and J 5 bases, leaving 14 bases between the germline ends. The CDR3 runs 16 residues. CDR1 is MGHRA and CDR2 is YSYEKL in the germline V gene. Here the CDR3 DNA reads TGCGCCAGCAGCCAAGATCCCGTAGCCCAATATCAGCCCCAGCATTTT. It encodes CASSQDPVAQYQPQHF.

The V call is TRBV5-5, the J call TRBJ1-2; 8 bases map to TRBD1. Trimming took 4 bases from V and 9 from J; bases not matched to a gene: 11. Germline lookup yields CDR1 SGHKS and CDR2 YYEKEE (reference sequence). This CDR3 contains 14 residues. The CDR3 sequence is CASSLITSGGSYTF. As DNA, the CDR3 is TGTGCCAGCAGCCTTATTACCTCAGGGGGCAGCTACACCTTC.

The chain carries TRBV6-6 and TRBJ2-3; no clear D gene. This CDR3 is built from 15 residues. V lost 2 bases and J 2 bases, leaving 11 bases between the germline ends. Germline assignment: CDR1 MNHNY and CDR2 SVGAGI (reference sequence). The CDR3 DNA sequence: TGTGCCAGCAGTTACCTGGGCCGAAACACAGATACGCAGTATTTT. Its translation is CASSYLGRNTDTQYF.

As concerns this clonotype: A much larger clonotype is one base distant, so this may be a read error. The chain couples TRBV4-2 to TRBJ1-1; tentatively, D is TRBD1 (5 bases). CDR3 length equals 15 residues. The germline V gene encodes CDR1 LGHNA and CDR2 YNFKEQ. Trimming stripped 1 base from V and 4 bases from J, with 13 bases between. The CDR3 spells CASSQVRVEVTEAFF. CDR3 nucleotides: TGTGCCAGCAGCCAAGTCAGGGTTGAGGTCACTGAAGCTTTCTTT.

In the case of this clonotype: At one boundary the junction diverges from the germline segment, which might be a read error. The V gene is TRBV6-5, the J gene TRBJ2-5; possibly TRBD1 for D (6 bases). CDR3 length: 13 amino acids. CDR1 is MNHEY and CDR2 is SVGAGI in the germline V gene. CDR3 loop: CVSSPGVQETQYF. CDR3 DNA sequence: TGTGTCAGCAGTCCAGGGGTCCAGGAGACCCAGTACTTC.

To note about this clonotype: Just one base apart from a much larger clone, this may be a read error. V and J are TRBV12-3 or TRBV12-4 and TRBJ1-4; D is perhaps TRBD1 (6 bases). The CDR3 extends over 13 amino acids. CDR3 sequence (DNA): TGTGACAGCAGCGGGGGGCGCGGTGAAAAACTGTTTTTT. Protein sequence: CDSSGGRGEKLFF.

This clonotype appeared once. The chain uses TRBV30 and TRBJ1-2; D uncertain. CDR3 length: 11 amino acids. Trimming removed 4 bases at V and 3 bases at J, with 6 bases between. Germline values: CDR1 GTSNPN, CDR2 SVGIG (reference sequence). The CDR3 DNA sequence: TGTGCCTGGACTGCCCACTATGGCTACACCTTC. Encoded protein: CAWTAHYGYTF.

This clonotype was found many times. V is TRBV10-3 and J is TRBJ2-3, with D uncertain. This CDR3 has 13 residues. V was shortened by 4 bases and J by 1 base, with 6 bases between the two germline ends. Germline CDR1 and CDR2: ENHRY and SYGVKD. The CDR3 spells CAISAQGTDTQYF. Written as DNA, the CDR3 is TGTGCCATCAGTGCCCAGGGCACAGATACGCAGTATTTT.

The CDR3 here is CASSGDSYVEQFF. In DNA form, the CDR3 reads TGCGCCAGCAGCGGGGACTCCTATGTAGAGCAGTTCTTC. V usage is TRBV5-1 and J usage is TRBJ2-1; a weak D match, TRBD2 (6 bases). CDR1 and CDR2 from the germline V gene are SGHRS and YFSETQ. The CDR3 extends over 13 amino acids. Between the trimmed V and J ends, which lost 4 bases and 10 bases, there was a span of 15 bases.

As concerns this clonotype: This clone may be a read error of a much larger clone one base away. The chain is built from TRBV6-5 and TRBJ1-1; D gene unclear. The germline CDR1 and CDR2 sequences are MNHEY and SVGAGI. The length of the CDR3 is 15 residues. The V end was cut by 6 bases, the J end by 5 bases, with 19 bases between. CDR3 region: CASSIGYVGMTEAFF. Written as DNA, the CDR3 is TGTGCCAGCAGCATAGGGTATGTGGGGATGACTGAAGCTTTCTTT.

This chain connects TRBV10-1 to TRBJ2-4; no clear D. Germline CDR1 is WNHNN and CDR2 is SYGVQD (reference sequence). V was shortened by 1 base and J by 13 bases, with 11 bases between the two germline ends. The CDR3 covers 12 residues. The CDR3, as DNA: TGCGCCAGCAGTGAGTATGCAGGACGGCAGTACTTC. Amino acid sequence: CASSEYAGRQYF.

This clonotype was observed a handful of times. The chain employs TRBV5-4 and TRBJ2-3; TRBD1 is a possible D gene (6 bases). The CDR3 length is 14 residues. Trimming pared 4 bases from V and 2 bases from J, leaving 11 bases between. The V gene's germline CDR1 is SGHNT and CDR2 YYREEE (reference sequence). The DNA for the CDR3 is TGTGCCAGCAGCCCGGACAGCCTCACAGATACGCAGTATTTT. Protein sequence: CASSPDSLTDTQYF.

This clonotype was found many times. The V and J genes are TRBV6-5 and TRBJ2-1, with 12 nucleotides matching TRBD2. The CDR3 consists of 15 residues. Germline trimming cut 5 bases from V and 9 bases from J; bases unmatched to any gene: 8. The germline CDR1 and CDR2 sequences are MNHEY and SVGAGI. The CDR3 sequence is CASSPRLAGVTEQFF. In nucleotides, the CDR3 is TGTGCCAGCAGTCCAAGACTAGCGGGAGTTACTGAGCAGTTCTTC.

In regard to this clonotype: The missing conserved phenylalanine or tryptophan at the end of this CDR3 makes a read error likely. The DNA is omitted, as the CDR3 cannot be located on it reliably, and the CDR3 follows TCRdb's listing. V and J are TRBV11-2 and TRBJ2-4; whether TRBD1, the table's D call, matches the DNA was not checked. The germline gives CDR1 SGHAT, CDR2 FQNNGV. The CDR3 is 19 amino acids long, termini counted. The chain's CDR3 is CASSPTEGTPTLAKNIQYS.

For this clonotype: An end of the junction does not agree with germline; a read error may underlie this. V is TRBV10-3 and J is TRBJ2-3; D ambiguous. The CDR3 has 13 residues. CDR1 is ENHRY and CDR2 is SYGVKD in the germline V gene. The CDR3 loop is CAISEPNTDMQYF. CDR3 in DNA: TGTGCCATCAGTGAGCCCAACACAGATATGCAGTATTTT.

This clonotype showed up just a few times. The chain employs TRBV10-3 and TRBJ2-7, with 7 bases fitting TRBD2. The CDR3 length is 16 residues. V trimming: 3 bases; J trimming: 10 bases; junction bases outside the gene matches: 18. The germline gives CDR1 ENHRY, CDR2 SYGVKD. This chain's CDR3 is CAISDQTGEGEVEQYF. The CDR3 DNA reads TGTGCCATCAGTGACCAAACGGGGGAGGGAGAAGTCGAACAGTACTTC.

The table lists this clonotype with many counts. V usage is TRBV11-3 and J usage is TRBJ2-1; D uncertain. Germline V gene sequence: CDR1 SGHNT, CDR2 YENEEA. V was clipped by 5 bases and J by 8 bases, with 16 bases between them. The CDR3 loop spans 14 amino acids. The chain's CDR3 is CASSPGRGSHEQFF. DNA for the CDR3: TGTGCCAGCAGCCCCGGGCGAGGTAGTCATGAGCAGTTCTTC. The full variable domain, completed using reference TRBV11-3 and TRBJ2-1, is EAGVVQSPRYKIIEKKQPVAFWCNPISGHNTLYWYLQNLGQGPELLIRYENEEAVDDSQLPKDRFSAERLKGVDSTLKIQPAELGDSAVYLCASSPGRGSHEQFFGPGTRLTVL.

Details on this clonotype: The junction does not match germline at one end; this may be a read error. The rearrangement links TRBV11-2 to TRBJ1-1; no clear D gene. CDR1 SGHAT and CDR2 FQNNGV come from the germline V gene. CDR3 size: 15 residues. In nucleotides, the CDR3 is TGTGCCAGCAGCTTAGATACCGGCATGAACACTGGAGCTTTCTTT. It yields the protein CASSLDTGMNTGAFF.

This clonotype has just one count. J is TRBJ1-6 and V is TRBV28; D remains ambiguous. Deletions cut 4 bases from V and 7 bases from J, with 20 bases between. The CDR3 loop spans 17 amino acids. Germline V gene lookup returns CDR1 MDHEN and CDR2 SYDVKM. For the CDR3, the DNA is TGTGCCAGCAGTTCCGCTTCGGGTATCGTTTTGAATTCACCCCTCCACTTT. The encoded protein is CASSSASGIVLNSPLHF.

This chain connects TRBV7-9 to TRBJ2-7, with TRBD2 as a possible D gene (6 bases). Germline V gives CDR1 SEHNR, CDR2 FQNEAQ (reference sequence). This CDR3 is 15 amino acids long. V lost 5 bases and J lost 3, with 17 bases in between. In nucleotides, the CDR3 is TGTGCCAGCAGCACCGTTCTAGCGTGGAGCTACGAGCAGTACTTC. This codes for CASSTVLAWSYEQYF.

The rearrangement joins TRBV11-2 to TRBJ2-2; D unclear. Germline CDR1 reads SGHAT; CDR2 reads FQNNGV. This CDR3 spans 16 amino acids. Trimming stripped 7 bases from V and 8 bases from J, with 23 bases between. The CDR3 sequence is CASTPTHLRLTGELFF. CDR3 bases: TGTGCCAGCACCCCAACTCACCTAAGGTTGACAGGGGAGCTGTTTTTT. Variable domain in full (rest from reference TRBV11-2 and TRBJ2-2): EAGVAQSPRYKIIEKRQSVAFWCNPISGHATLYWYQQILGQGPKLLIQFQNNGVVDDSQLPKDRFSAERLKGVDSTLKIQPAKLEDSAVYLCASTPTHLRLTGELFFGEGSRLTVL.

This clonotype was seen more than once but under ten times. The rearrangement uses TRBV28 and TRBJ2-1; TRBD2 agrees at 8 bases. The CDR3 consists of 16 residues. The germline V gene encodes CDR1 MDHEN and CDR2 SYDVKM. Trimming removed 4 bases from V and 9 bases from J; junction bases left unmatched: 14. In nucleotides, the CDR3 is TGTGCCAGCAGTTCGCTAAATCCGGGACTAGTGGGTGAGCAGTTCTTC. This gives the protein CASSSLNPGLVGEQFF.

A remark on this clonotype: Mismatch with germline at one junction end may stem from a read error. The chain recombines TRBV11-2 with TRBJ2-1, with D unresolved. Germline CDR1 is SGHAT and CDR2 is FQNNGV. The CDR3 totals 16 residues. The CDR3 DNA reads TGTGCCAACAGCTTAGCAGGCCACATAATTCACAATGAGCAGTTCTTC. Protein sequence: CANSLAGHIIHNEQFF.

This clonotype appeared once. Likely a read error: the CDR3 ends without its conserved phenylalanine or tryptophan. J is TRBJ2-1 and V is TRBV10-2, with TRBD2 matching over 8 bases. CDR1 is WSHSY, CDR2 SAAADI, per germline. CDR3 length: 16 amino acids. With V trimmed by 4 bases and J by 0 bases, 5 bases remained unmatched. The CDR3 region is CASSGQRESSYNEQFL. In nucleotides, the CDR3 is TGCGCCAGCAGTGGCCAGCGGGAGAGCTCCTACAATGAGCAGTTCTTA.